Below, 3 T cell receptor beta chains from the same sample are listed, as sequenced in a study of shared clonotypes between healthy human individuals. Method: immunoSEQ multiplex PCR; TCRdb's copy keeps in-frame clones and lacks some. Among under 1,100,000 clones listed, about 80% were seen once. Sequences were obtained from memory CD4+ T cells sorted from blood. The subset here: CD45RA-negative fraction. All receptors derive from a young man in good health.

Comment on this clone: Being one base from a much bigger clone, this may be a read error. The rearrangement links TRBV9 to TRBJ2-3; TRBD2 aligns across 13 bases. V gave up 4 bases and J gave up 5 bases; unmatched junction bases: 7. The germline gives CDR1 SGDLS, CDR2 YYNGEE. This CDR3 spans 16 amino acids. Written as DNA, the CDR3 is TGTGCCAGCAGCCCGGGGACTAGCGGGATGGGAGATACGCAGTATTTT. Amino acids: CASSPGTSGMGDTQYF.

This clone was recorded a few times. The chain uses TRBV6-5 and TRBJ1-1; D unclear. Germline V gives CDR1 MNHEY, CDR2 SVGAGI. The CDR3 runs to 15 residues. Trimming took off 0 bases at V and 1 base at J, with 9 bases between the two ends. CDR3 nucleotide sequence: TGTGCCAGCAGTTACTCGAGGGAGGGGAACACTGAAGCTTTCTTT. Translated, it gives CASSYSREGNTEAFF.

CDR3 residues: CASSSARGESPLHF. For the CDR3, the DNA is TGTGCCAGCAGCTCCGCTAGGGGCGAGTCACCCCTCCACTTT. V usage is TRBV7-9 and J usage is TRBJ1-6; D might be TRBD1 (5 bases). The germline V gene has CDR1 SEHNR and CDR2 FQNEAQ (reference sequence). V gave up 4 bases and J gave up 10 bases, with 14 bases separating them. This CDR3 has 14 residues. The full variable domain, completed using reference TRBV7-9 and TRBJ1-6, is DTGVSQNPRHKITKRGQNVTFRCDPISEHNRLYWYRQTLGQGPEFLTYFQNEAQLEKSRLLSDRFSAERPKGSFSTLEIQRTEQGDSAMYLCASSSARGESPLHFGNGTRLTVT.